This T cell receptor beta chain was retrieved from a study of identifying expanded T cells in peripheral blood. Clones were sequenced by immunoSEQ multiplex PCR, and TCRdb holds only the in-frame ones, with some missing. The data show tens of thousands of clones, 87% seen once. Details on this clone: Its antigen remains unknown.

The CDR3 consists of 16 residues. Germline CDR1 reads SGHRS; CDR2 reads YFSETQ. The junction had 11 bases not matched to a gene; V was cut back by 7 bases and J by 3 bases. Collection occurred without any documented infections or immune events in donors. Overall study results and limits: Over around two and four weeks, about 17 and 20 clones changed, versus 1.2 between replicates.

The receptor was isolated from a person aged 18-69 years in good health. Sequencing was done on a sample of blood. The rearrangement links TRBV5-1 to TRBJ1-1, with 11 bases matching TRBD1. In DNA, the CDR3 is TGCGCCAGCTCCCCCGGACAGGGGGCTTTAGACACTGAAGCTTTCTTT. Translation: CASSPGQGALDTEAFF. Drawing the rest from reference TRBV5-1 and TRBJ1-1, the complete variable domain is KAGVTQTPRYLIKTRGQQVTLSCSPISGHRSVSWYQQTPGQGLQFLFEYFSETQRNKGNFPGRFSGRQFSNSRSEMNVSTLELGDSALYLCASSPGQGALDTEAFFGQGTRLTVV.